The clone carrying this T cell receptor (beta chain) was found a few times. What it binds is not known. This sample stems from a study of yellow fever vaccine responses in identical twins. Study results and limitations: Reports say the vaccine T cell response in twins looked partly convergent and partly personalized.

MiXCR, run by TCRdb on the RT-PCR reads, gives a single entry per CDR3 protein. The data contain about 550 distinct CDR3 sequences, just over 75% of them singletons. The sample was T cells from blood (PBMCs), unsorted or a sorted subset (not recorded which), taken before or after yellow fever vaccination (not recorded which). This TCR was recovered from a female donor who received the yellow fever vaccine.

CDR3 coding DNA: TGTGCCAGCAGCCAAGAAAAAACAGGGTCCCCGGGCACGCAGTATTTT. This encodes CASSQEKTGSPGTQYF. The chain has TRBV4-2 and TRBJ2-3, with D possibly being TRBD1 (6 bases). CDR1 is LGHNA and CDR2 is YNFKEQ in the germline V gene. The CDR3 runs 16 residues. V lost 0 bases and J 9 bases, leaving 19 bases between the germline ends.